The present T cell receptor (beta chain) was sequenced within a study of T cell changes during pregnancy in multiple sclerosis. TCRdb's copy holds only in-frame clones and misses some; the assay was immunoSEQ multiplex PCR. Found here are more than 35,000 clones, approximately 91% of them singletons; the top ten hold around 10%. CDR1 is SGDLS and CDR2 is YYNGEE in the germline V gene. Trimming shortened V by 2 bases and J by 8 bases, and 13 bases separated the two germline ends. The CDR3 has 14 amino acids. Specimen: CD8+ T cells from peripheral blood mononuclear cells, collected after pregnancy. The rearrangement joins TRBV9 to TRBJ1-4; possible D gene TRBD1, 5 bases. The receptor's source is a female donor with multiple sclerosis, enrolled in a pregnancy study. CDR3 in DNA: TGTGCCAGCAGCGTCGGGGGGGGGAAGGAAAAACTGTTTTTT. It translates to CASSVGGGKEKLFF.